Presented here are 18 T cell receptor beta chains from one specimen sequenced in a study of shared clonotypes between healthy human individuals. This table comes from immunoSEQ multiplex PCR, and its TCRdb copy is limited to in-frame clones, with some not included. The sample gives under 2.5 million clones, around 92% of which show up once; around 0.35% is in the top ten. The material sequenced was naive CD4+ T cells from PBMCs. Specified subset: CD45RA+ positively selected. Every receptor here comes from a man aged 18 to 35 in good health. Some clones in this sample may be carry-over from other donors' samples.

This chain uses TRBV11-2 with TRBJ2-7, with TRBD1 matching over 7 bases. From germline, CDR1 is SGHAT and CDR2 FQNNGV. Trimming removed 2 bases from V and 2 bases from J; junction bases left unmatched: 3. This CDR3 has 14 amino acids. CDR3 sequence (DNA): TGTGCCAGCAGCTTATACGGGACAGCCTACGAGCAGTACTTC. Its translation: CASSLYGTAYEQYF.

This chain links TRBV6-5 with TRBJ2-3; D gene ambiguous. The CDR3 runs 15 residues. Trimming took off 5 bases at V and 0 bases at J, with 12 bases between the two ends. Germline V gene data show CDR1 as MNHEY and CDR2 as SVGAGI. For the CDR3, the DNA is TGTGCCAGCAGTCGCCGAACAGCGAGCACAGATACGCAGTATTTT. This translates into CASSRRTASTDTQYF.

The chain joins TRBV18 to TRBJ2-7, with D tentatively TRBD1 (5 bases). The CDR3 runs to 13 residues. V lost 3 bases and J 3 bases, leaving 9 bases between the germline ends. CDR1 and CDR2 (germline): KGHSH, LQKENI. The DNA for the CDR3 is TGTGCCAGCTCACCCACCAGGGACTACGAGCAGTACTTC. This encodes CASSPTRDYEQYF.

This clone appeared once. The J gene is TRBJ2-5, the V gene TRBV5-6; no definite D call. Between the trimmed V and J ends, which lost 1 base and 5 bases, there was a span of 12 bases. Germline lookup yields CDR1 SGHDT and CDR2 YYEEEE. The CDR3 runs 14 residues. In DNA form, the CDR3 reads TGTGCCAGCAGCTTGTCGCTGGGATCGGAGACCCAGTACTTC. Translated: CASSLSLGSETQYF.

This clone came up a few times. J is TRBJ1-5 and V is TRBV28; D may be TRBD1 (5 bases). The CDR3 runs 14 residues. The germline V gene has CDR1 MDHEN and CDR2 SYDVKM. Trimming took 6 bases from V and 5 from J, leaving 14 bases between them. CDR3 DNA sequence: TGTGCCAGCAGCCCACAGGATGGCTATCAGCCCCAGCATTTT. It translates to CASSPQDGYQPQHF.

A remark on this clone: Other nucleotide sequences in the sample specify the same CDR3. V and J are TRBV5-1 and TRBJ2-3, with a possible D match to TRBD1 (6 bases). Trimming removed 0 bases at V and 3 bases at J, with 14 bases between. This CDR3 spans 16 amino acids. Germline CDR1 and CDR2: SGHRS and YFSETQ. CDR3 nucleotides: TGCGCCAGCAGCTTGGTAGCAGGGGCGTTTACAGATACGCAGTATTTT. It yields the protein CASSLVAGAFTDTQYF.

The chain couples TRBV27 to TRBJ2-7; D tentatively reads TRBD1 or TRBD2 (6 bases each). The germline CDR1 and CDR2 sequences are MNHEY and SMNVEV (reference sequence). Trimming removed 3 bases at V and 4 bases at J, with 19 bases between. This CDR3 is built from 16 residues. This CDR3 is CASSFKGGAGLYEQYF. The DNA for the CDR3 is TGTGCCAGCAGTTTCAAGGGGGGAGCCGGCTTATACGAGCAGTACTTC.

The rearrangement uses TRBV5-1 and TRBJ2-5; 16 bases line up with TRBD2. The CDR3 covers 16 residues. V was pared by 2 bases and J by 5 bases, with 3 bases of the junction left unmatched. Per germline, CDR1 SGHRS and CDR2 YFSETQ. The CDR3 protein is CASSFGTSGRGETQYF. The CDR3 DNA follows: TGCGCCAGCAGCTTCGGGACTAGCGGGAGGGGTGAGACCCAGTACTTC.

The rearrangement uses TRBV9 and TRBJ2-2; no firm D call. The length of the CDR3 is 16 residues. Trimming cost V 3 bases and J 4 bases, with 16 bases left between them. Germline CDR1 and CDR2: SGDLS and YYNGEE. This CDR3 reads CASSGFSGSRTGELFF. DNA of the CDR3: TGTGCCAGCAGCGGATTCTCCGGGTCCCGCACCGGGGAGCTGTTTTTT.

The chain couples TRBV28 to TRBJ2-1; D is undetermined. Deletions cut 8 bases from V and 7 bases from J, with 15 bases between. CDR1 and CDR2 from the germline V gene are MDHEN and SYDVKM. The CDR3 has 13 residues. CDR3 amino acids: CASQTVSVNEQFF. DNA for the CDR3: TGTGCCAGCCAAACAGTAAGTGTAAATGAGCAGTTCTTC.

The chain carries TRBV5-1 and TRBJ2-7; no reliable D call. Trimming stripped 4 bases from V and 7 bases from J, with 21 bases between. The CDR3 covers 15 residues. CDR1 and CDR2 (germline): SGHRS, YFSETQ. The CDR3 is CASSPTQNREDEQYF. Written as DNA, the CDR3 is TGCGCCAGCAGCCCGACCCAAAACAGAGAGGATGAGCAGTACTTC.

V is TRBV6-6 and J is TRBJ1-1, with a tentative D call TRBD1 (5 bases). Trimming took off 5 bases at V and 6 bases at J, with 10 bases between the two ends. In germline, CDR1 is MNHNY, CDR2 SVGAGI (reference sequence). CDR3 length equals 12 residues. The CDR3 DNA is TGTGCCAGCAGTCGCGAGGGGTCTGAAGCTTTCTTT. As protein: CASSREGSEAFF.

This chain joins TRBV28 and TRBJ1-2; D gene unclear. From germline, CDR1 is MDHEN and CDR2 SYDVKM. There are 16 residues in the CDR3. The ends were cut back, 5 bases at V and 2 bases at J, with 18 bases in the middle. The CDR3 nucleotides read TGTGCCAGCAGTACCCTCGGAACAGACCCGAACTATGGCTACACCTTC. This codes for CASSTLGTDPNYGYTF.

The chain is built from TRBV7-9 and TRBJ2-2, with D maybe TRBD2 (6 bases). In germline, CDR1 is SEHNR, CDR2 FQNEAQ (reference sequence). The CDR3 consists of 16 residues. V lost 5 bases, J lost 5 bases, and 18 bases lay in between. The CDR3 region is CASSPRYGSLTGELFF. In nucleotides, the CDR3 is TGTGCCAGCAGCCCGCGGTACGGGAGTTTAACCGGGGAGCTGTTTTTT.

V usage is TRBV5-1 and J usage is TRBJ1-1; D may be TRBD1 (5 bases). Germline assignment: CDR1 SGHRS and CDR2 YFSETQ. This CDR3 is built from 15 residues. V was shortened by 3 bases and J by 5 bases, with 17 bases between the two germline ends. The CDR3 coding sequence is TGCGCCAGCAGCTGGGACTCTGGGGTTGTAACTGAAGCTTTCTTT. Its translation: CASSWDSGVVTEAFF.

This chain links TRBV4-1 with TRBJ2-1; 9 nucleotides align to TRBD2. The CDR3 is 17 amino acids. Germline V lookup: CDR1 MGHRA, CDR2 YSYEKL. With V trimmed by 0 bases and J by 2 bases, 5 bases remained unmatched. The CDR3 reads CASSQEISGRAYNEQFF. In nucleotides, the CDR3 is TGCGCCAGCAGCCAAGAGATTAGCGGGAGAGCCTACAATGAGCAGTTCTTC.

This clone has a count of ten or more. The chain is built from TRBV7-9 and TRBJ2-5, with 10 bases that match TRBD1. CDR3 size: 15 residues. Germline V gives CDR1 SEHNR, CDR2 FQNEAQ (reference sequence). Losses at the gene ends were 5 bases for V and 4 bases for J; bases not matched to a gene: 7. CDR3 in amino acids: CASSPRQGAGETQYF. In DNA, the CDR3 is TGTGCCAGCAGCCCGCGACAGGGGGCAGGAGAGACCCAGTACTTC.

This chain connects TRBV19 to TRBJ2-7, with TRBD2 matching 8 bases. CDR1 LNHDA and CDR2 SQIVND come from the germline V gene (reference sequence). Trimming at V came to 5 bases and at J to 3 bases, leaving 9 bases not matched to a gene. There are 15 residues in the CDR3. CDR3 DNA sequence: TGTGCCAGTAGTTCAACCGGGACTAGAGGCTACGAGCAGTACTTC. It specifies CASSSTGTRGYEQYF. Full variable domain (outside the CDR3, taken from reference TRBV19 and TRBJ2-7): DGGITQSPKYLFRKEGQNVTLSCEQNLNHDAMYWYRQDPGQGLRLIYYSQIVNDFQKGDIAEGYSVSREKKESFPLTVTSAQKNPTAFYLCASSSTGTRGYEQYFGPGTRLTVT.